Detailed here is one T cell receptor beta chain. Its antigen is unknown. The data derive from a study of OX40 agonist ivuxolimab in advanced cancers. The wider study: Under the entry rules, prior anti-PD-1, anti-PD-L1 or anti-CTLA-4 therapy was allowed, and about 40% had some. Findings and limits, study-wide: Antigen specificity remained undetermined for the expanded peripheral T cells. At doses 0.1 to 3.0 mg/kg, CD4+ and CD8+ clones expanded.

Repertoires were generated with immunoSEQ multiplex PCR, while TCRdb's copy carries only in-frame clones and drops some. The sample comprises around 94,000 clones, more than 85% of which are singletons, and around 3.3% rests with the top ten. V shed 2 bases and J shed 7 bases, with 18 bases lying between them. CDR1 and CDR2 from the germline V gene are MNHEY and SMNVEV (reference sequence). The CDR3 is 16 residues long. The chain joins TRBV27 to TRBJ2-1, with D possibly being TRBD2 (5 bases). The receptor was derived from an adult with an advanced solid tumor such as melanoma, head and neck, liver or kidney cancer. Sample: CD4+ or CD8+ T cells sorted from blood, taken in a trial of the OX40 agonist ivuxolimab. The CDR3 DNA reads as TGTGCCAGCAGTTTAAGGGCCAATAAGCCGGGGAATGAGCAGTTCTTC. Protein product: CASSLRANKPGNEQFF.